The rows below give T cell receptor beta chains drawn from one sample of a study of blood T cell repertoires in COVID-19. Method: immunoSEQ multiplex PCR; TCRdb's copy keeps in-frame clones and lacks some. The sample shows 400,000 or so clones, nearly 90% of them seen only once. Input material: PBMCs or T cells enriched from blood (not recorded which). Source of these receptors: a woman in her forties with acute COVID-19. CDR3s include the opening cysteine and the closing phenylalanine or tryptophan. Fields, in order: clone size, V gene, D gene, J gene, CDR3 protein. A D gene is named only where the DNA matches it firmly. Clone size is stated in some rows and not others, as once, few, many or a class when expanded.

clone size: NA
V gene: TRBV2
D gene: NA
J gene: TRBJ1-5
CDR3 protein: CASSPTMRSNQPQHF

clone size: NA
V gene: TRBV5-4
D gene: TRBD1
J gene: TRBJ1-2
CDR3 protein: CASSSGQNYGYTF

clone size: NA
V gene: TRBV6-5
D gene: TRBD2
J gene: TRBJ2-2
CDR3 protein: CASSSAGGRSGELFF

clone size: NA
V gene: TRBV7-9
D gene: NA
J gene: TRBJ1-2
CDR3 protein: CASSLVGVDYGYTF

clone size: few
V gene: TRBV18
D gene: TRBD1
J gene: TRBJ2-2
CDR3 protein: CASSPYGTGNTGELFF

clone size: NA
V gene: TRBV7-8
D gene: NA
J gene: TRBJ2-2
CDR3 protein: CASSPFFTGELFF

clone size: NA
V gene: TRBV10-3
D gene: NA
J gene: TRBJ1-5
CDR3 protein: CAISERNRANQPQHF

clone size: NA
V gene: TRBV29-1
D gene: NA
J gene: TRBJ1-2
CDR3 protein: CSVEAGGFYGYTF

clone size: NA
V gene: TRBV5-1
D gene: NA
J gene: TRBJ1-4
CDR3 protein: CASSYSGKLFF

clone size: NA
V gene: TRBV24-1
D gene: TRBD1
J gene: TRBJ2-7
CDR3 protein: CATSDRTGLGEQYF

clone size: NA
V gene: TRBV25-1
D gene: NA
J gene: TRBJ1-6
CDR3 protein: CASGEGQVTSPLHF

clone size: NA
V gene: TRBV5-6
D gene: TRBD1
J gene: TRBJ1-1
CDR3 protein: CASSVQGSEAFF

clone size: NA
V gene: TRBV19
D gene: TRBD1
J gene: TRBJ1-5
CDR3 protein: CASSIGDRVGQPQHF

clone size: NA
V gene: TRBV2
D gene: TRBD2
J gene: TRBJ2-1
CDR3 protein: CASSEWGTSGGPGNEQFF

clone size: NA
V gene: TRBV6-5
D gene: TRBD1
J gene: TRBJ1-2
CDR3 protein: CASSTTGDANYGYTF

clone size: NA
V gene: TRBV11-2
D gene: NA
J gene: TRBJ2-3
CDR3 protein: CASSLQGSDTQYF

clone size: NA
V gene: TRBV5-1
D gene: NA
J gene: TRBJ1-5
CDR3 protein: CASSLEGGDQPQHF

clone size: NA
V gene: TRBV19
D gene: NA
J gene: TRBJ1-2
CDR3 protein: CASSIVQSSGYGYTF

clone size: NA
V gene: TRBV7-8
D gene: TRBD1
J gene: TRBJ1-5
CDR3 protein: CASSSVDRGSGNQPQHF

clone size: NA
V gene: TRBV5-1
D gene: TRBD2
J gene: TRBJ2-3
CDR3 protein: CASSFSGGPATDTQYF

clone size: NA
V gene: TRBV2
D gene: NA
J gene: TRBJ2-3
CDR3 protein: CASSPTPGLSTDTQYF

clone size: NA
V gene: TRBV15
D gene: NA
J gene: TRBJ1-6
CDR3 protein: CATSTRTALSPLHF

clone size: few
V gene: TRBV20-1
D gene: TRBD2
J gene: TRBJ2-1
CDR3 protein: CSASPLAGAGSYNEQFF

clone size: NA
V gene: TRBV4-1
D gene: NA
J gene: TRBJ2-1
CDR3 protein: CASSRARGTYNEQFF

clone size: NA
V gene: TRBV28
D gene: NA
J gene: TRBJ1-2
CDR3 protein: CASSSRTDGYTF

clone size: once
V gene: TRBV30
D gene: TRBD2
J gene: TRBJ2-3
CDR3 protein: CAWNSGGRTDTQYF

clone size: NA
V gene: TRBV10-1
D gene: TRBD2
J gene: TRBJ2-7
CDR3 protein: CASTPPPSGGYEQYF

clone size: NA
V gene: TRBV6-1
D gene: NA
J gene: TRBJ1-2
CDR3 protein: CASSEDFRTAYGYTF

clone size: NA
V gene: TRBV30
D gene: TRBD1
J gene: TRBJ1-2
CDR3 protein: CAWCPSGTGDGYTF

clone size: NA
V gene: TRBV9
D gene: TRBD1
J gene: TRBJ1-3
CDR3 protein: CASSVGQGPGNTIYF

clone size: NA
V gene: TRBV21-1
D gene: NA
J gene: TRBJ2-7
CDR3 protein: CASSSRTGNF

clone size: NA
V gene: TRBV2
D gene: TRBD2
J gene: TRBJ2-3
CDR3 protein: CASSDPATSLGADTQYF

clone size: NA
V gene: TRBV4-1
D gene: TRBD1
J gene: TRBJ2-7
CDR3 protein: CASSQDRWDRGFF

clone size: NA
V gene: TRBV7-8
D gene: NA
J gene: TRBJ1-2
CDR3 protein: CASSFGLGVGYTF

clone size: NA
V gene: TRBV5-1
D gene: TRBD1
J gene: TRBJ2-3
CDR3 protein: CASSFRTGVGDTQYF

clone size: NA
V gene: TRBV7-9
D gene: NA
J gene: TRBJ1-3
CDR3 protein: CASSLTAGNTIYF

clone size: NA
V gene: TRBV3-1/TRBV3-2
D gene: NA
J gene: TRBJ1-3
CDR3 protein: CASSQIRQGIGNTIYF

clone size: NA
V gene: TRBV6-5
D gene: NA
J gene: TRBJ1-2
CDR3 protein: CASLTRMSMGYTF

clone size: NA
V gene: TRBV5-6
D gene: TRBD1
J gene: TRBJ1-2
CDR3 protein: CASSGTGGRGYGYTF